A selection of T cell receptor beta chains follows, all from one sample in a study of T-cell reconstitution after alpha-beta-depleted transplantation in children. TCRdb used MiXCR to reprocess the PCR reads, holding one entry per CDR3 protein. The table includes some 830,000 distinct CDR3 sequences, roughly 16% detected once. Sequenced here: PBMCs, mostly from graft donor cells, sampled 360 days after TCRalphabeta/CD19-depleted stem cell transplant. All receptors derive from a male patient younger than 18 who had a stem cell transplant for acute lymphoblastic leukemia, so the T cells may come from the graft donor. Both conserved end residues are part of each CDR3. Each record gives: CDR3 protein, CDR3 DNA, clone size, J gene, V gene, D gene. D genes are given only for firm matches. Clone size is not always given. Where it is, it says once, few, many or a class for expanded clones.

CDR3aa: CASSLRRQAGGNEQYF
CDR3nt: TGTGCCAGCAGTTTGAGGAGGCAAGCAGGGGGCAACGAGCAGTACTTC
abundance: NA
j_gene: TRBJ2-7
v_gene: TRBV12-3/TRBV12-4
d_gene: TRBD1

CDR3aa: CASSQAVTGGVSSYNEQFF
CDR3nt: TGCGCCAGCAGCCAAGCTGTAACAGGGGGAGTTAGCTCCTACAATGAGCAGTTCTTC
abundance: NA
j_gene: TRBJ2-1
v_gene: TRBV4-1
d_gene: TRBD1

CDR3aa: CASSQGTSGTLQYF
CDR3nt: TGCGCCAGCAGCCAAGGGACTAGCGGGACCCTCCAGTACTTC
abundance: few
j_gene: TRBJ2-5
v_gene: TRBV4-1
d_gene: TRBD2

CDR3aa: CSAWTLSGYEQYF
CDR3nt: TGCAGTGCCTGGACCCTATCGGGCTACGAGCAGTACTTC
abundance: many
j_gene: TRBJ2-7
v_gene: TRBV20-1
d_gene: NA

CDR3aa: CASSLSRGTPLGLYEQYF
CDR3nt: TGTGCCAGCAGCTTGAGTCGCGGGACCCCTTTAGGGCTCTACGAGCAGTACTTC
abundance: NA
j_gene: TRBJ2-7
v_gene: TRBV5-4
d_gene: NA

CDR3aa: CASSIFSGGTPTEQFF
CDR3nt: TGTGCCAGTAGTATCTTTAGCGGGGGCACCCCTACTGAGCAGTTCTTC
abundance: NA
j_gene: TRBJ2-1
v_gene: TRBV19
d_gene: TRBD2

CDR3aa: CSVAETGNTEAFF
CDR3nt: TGCAGCGTTGCTGAGACGGGGAACACTGAAGCTTTCTTT
abundance: NA
j_gene: TRBJ1-1
v_gene: TRBV29-1
d_gene: NA

CDR3aa: CASSQPGGGLPYEQYF
CDR3nt: TGTGCCAGCAGCCAGCCGGGAGGGGGACTACCCTACGAGCAGTACTTC
abundance: NA
j_gene: TRBJ2-7
v_gene: TRBV12-3/TRBV12-4
d_gene: TRBD2

CDR3aa: CSARFYKASYNEQFF
CDR3nt: TGCAGTGCTAGATTCTACAAGGCCTCCTACAATGAGCAGTTCTTC
abundance: few
j_gene: TRBJ2-1
v_gene: TRBV20-1
d_gene: NA

CDR3aa: CASSSIRKGRPSNQPQHF
CDR3nt: TGTGCCAGCAGCTCAATTCGTAAGGGGAGACCTAGCAATCAGCCCCAGCATTTT
abundance: few
j_gene: TRBJ1-5
v_gene: TRBV9
d_gene: NA

CDR3aa: CASTSGLAGGPTDTQYF
CDR3nt: TGTGCCAGCACCTCAGGACTAGCGGGAGGACCCACAGATACGCAGTATTTT
abundance: NA
j_gene: TRBJ2-3
v_gene: TRBV11-3
d_gene: TRBD2

CDR3aa: CASSLRGGGRTGELFF
CDR3nt: TGTGCCAGCAGTTTAAGGGGGGGCGGCAGAACCGGGGAGCTGTTTTTT
abundance: NA
j_gene: TRBJ2-2
v_gene: TRBV12-3/TRBV12-4
d_gene: NA

CDR3aa: CASSLTLLGEKLFF
CDR3nt: TGTGCCAGCAGCCTCACCCTACTCGGTGAAAAACTGTTTTTT
abundance: NA
j_gene: TRBJ1-4
v_gene: TRBV7-6
d_gene: NA

CDR3aa: CASSLGISNTGELFF
CDR3nt: TGTGCCAGCAGCTTAGGTATTTCGAACACCGGGGAGCTGTTTTTT
abundance: many
j_gene: TRBJ2-2
v_gene: TRBV7-9
d_gene: NA

CDR3aa: CASSYSSGTYEQYF
CDR3nt: TGTGCCAGCAGTTACTCCTCGGGAACCTACGAGCAGTACTTC
abundance: many
j_gene: TRBJ2-7
v_gene: TRBV6-5
d_gene: NA